This TCR beta chain was captured in a study of T cells in Graves' hyperthyroidism and ophthalmopathy. Overall study findings and caveats: Blood also carried most thyroid clonotypes expanded above 0.001. Stable hyperthyroidism and ophthalmopathy were separated using 13 V-J signatures.

Together with thyroid ultrasound, orbital computed tomography, serum thyroxine and TRAb, clinical symptoms were used for diagnoses. RNA transcripts provided the source from which TCR beta CDR3 regions were amplified. During a first-round RT-PCR of the TCR CDR3, the HTBI primer set was used. TCRdb re-derived calls from the multiplex PCR reads in MiXCR, one entry per CDR3 protein. This sample has 540,000 or so distinct CDR3 sequences; under 60% occur once, and the top ten carry 19%. The CDR3 runs 14 residues. Germline assignment: CDR1 SGHRS and CDR2 YFSETQ. V lost 0 bases, J lost 5 bases, and 8 bases lay in between. This clonotype showed up many times. As yet, its antigen is unknown.

This receptor was identified in an adult woman with Graves' disease, either hyperthyroidism or ophthalmopathy (not recorded which). The V gene is TRBV5-1, the J gene TRBJ2-2; D gene unclear. Sequencing input: peripheral blood or thyroid tissue (not recorded which). As DNA, the CDR3 is TGCGCCAGCAGCTTGGCCAAGGCGACCGGGGAGCTGTTTTTT. Translated: CASSLAKATGELFF.